The 3 T cell receptor beta chains in this list originate from one sample, sequenced in a study of T cells in Graves' hyperthyroidism and ophthalmopathy. RNA transcripts yielded amplified TCR beta CDR3 regions. The HTBI primer set drove a first-round RT-PCR of the TCR CDR3. TCRdb re-called the multiplex PCR reads with MiXCR, one entry per CDR3 protein. Of hundreds of thousands of distinct CDR3 sequences in the sample, around 19% are singletons; the top ten hold about a sixth. Sequenced input: blood. These receptors came from a woman between 45 and 60 years old with Graves' hyperthyroidism that later progressed to Graves' ophthalmopathy.

The table lists this clonotype with a few counts. The chain is built from TRBV13 and TRBJ1-1; D is possibly TRBD1 (5 bases). Germline CDR1 reads PRHDT; CDR2 reads FYEKMQ (reference sequence). The CDR3 is 14 amino acids. V lost 5 bases and J lost 1, with 11 bases in between. CDR3 protein: CASSTGRGNTEAFF. CDR3 coding DNA: TGTGCCAGCAGCACGGGGAGGGGGAACACTGAAGCTTTCTTT. The full variable domain, in which reference TRBV13 and TRBJ1-1 provide the parts outside the CDR3, is AAGVIQSPRHLIKEKRETATLKCYPIPRHDTVYWYQQGPGQDPQFLISFYEKMQSDKGSIPDRFSAQQFSDYHSELNMSSLELGDSALYFCASSTGRGNTEAFFGQGTRLTVV.

This chain connects TRBV3-1 to TRBJ2-1, with TRBD2 matching over 11 bases. V trimming: 1 base; J trimming: 8 bases; junction bases outside the gene matches: 4. CDR3 length: 15 amino acids. In germline, CDR1 is LGHDT, CDR2 YNNKEL (reference sequence). The CDR3 nucleotides read TGTGCCAGCAGCCAAGTAGCGGGGGGGCGAGATGAGCAGTTCTTC. Amino acid sequence: CASSQVAGGRDEQFF.

The V call is TRBV19, the J call TRBJ1-2, with a possible D match to TRBD1 (5 bases). The V gene lost 1 base and the J gene lost 4 bases, with 13 bases spanning the gap. The CDR3 has 15 residues. CDR1 is LNHDA, CDR2 SQIVND, per germline (reference sequence). CDR3 protein: CASSIVTGKSYGYTF. The CDR3 DNA reads as TGTGCCAGTAGTATAGTCACAGGAAAGAGCTATGGCTACACCTTC.